This T cell receptor (beta chain) was obtained from a study of Ad26.COV2.S vaccination and SARS-CoV-2 variants. The CDR3 contains 14 residues. The J segment lost 6 bases and the V segment lost 3 bases, leaving 7 bases of the junction unmatched. Germline V lookup: CDR1 SGHTA, CDR2 FQGNSA. Described treatment: about 20 received Ad26.COV2.S at low or high dose, single or two shots; about 5 received placebo; per-sample allocation not given. All samples were drawn on day 63, counting from the first vaccine or placebo injection. Sequencing used immunoSEQ multiplex PCR; TCRdb keeps in-frame clones, though not all of them. The sample has about 680,000 clones; 89% are singletons.

Sequenced here: peripheral blood, sampled in a trial of Ad26.COV2.S vaccine versus placebo. This TCR derives from a person between 18 and 59 years old who received the Ad26.COV2.S COVID-19 vaccine or a placebo. This chain connects TRBV7-2 to TRBJ2-7, with 8 bases identical to TRBD2. In DNA form, the CDR3 reads TGTGCCAGCAGCTTTAGCGGGACCCGGATCGAGCAGTACTTC. It specifies CASSFSGTRIEQYF. Combining the CDR3 with reference TRBV7-2 and TRBJ2-7 gives the whole variable domain GAGVSQSPSNKVTEKGKDVELRCDPISGHTALYWYRQSLGQGLEFLIYFQGNSAPDKSGLPSDRFSAERTGGSVSTLTIQRTQQEDSAVYLCASSFSGTRIEQYFGPGTRLTVT.